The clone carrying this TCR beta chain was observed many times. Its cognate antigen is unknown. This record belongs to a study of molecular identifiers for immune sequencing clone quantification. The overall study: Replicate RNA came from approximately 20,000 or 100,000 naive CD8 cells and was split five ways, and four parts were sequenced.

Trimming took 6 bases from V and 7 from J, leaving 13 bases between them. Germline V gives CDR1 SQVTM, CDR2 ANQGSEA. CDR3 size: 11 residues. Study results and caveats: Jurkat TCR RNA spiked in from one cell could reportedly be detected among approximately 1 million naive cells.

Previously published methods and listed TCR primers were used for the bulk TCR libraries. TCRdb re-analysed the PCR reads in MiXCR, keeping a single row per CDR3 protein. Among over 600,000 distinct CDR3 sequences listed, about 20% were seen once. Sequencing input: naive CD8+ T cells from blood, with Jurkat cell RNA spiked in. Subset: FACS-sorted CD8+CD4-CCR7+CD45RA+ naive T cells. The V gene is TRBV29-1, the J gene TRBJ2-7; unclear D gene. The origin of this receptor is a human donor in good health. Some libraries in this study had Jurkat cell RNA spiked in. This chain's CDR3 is CSVLGVREQYF. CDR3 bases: TGCAGCGTCCTTGGGGTGAGGGAGCAGTACTTC.